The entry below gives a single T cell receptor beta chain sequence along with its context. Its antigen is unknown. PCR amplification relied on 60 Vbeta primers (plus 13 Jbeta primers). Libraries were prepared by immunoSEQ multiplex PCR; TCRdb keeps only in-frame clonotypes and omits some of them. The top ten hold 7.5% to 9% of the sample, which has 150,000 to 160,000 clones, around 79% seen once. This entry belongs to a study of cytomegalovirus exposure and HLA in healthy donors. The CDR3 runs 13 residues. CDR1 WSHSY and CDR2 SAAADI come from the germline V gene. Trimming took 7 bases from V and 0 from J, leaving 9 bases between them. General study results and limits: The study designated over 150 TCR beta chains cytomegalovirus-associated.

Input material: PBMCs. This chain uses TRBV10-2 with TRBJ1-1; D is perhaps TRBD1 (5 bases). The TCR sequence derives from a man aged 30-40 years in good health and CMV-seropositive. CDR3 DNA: TGCGCCAGCACGGCAGGGCTGAACACTGAAGCTTTCTTT. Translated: CASTAGLNTEAFF.